One sample yielded the 6 T cell receptor beta chains listed below, sequenced in a study of blood T cell repertoires in COVID-19. Profiling relied on immunoSEQ multiplex PCR, and the TCRdb table lists in-frame clones only, not all of them. The sample includes hundreds of thousands of clones, about 87% seen only once; the top ten take about 9.4%. Sequencing was carried out using peripheral blood. These receptors were taken from a woman aged 65 to 85 with COVID-19, enrolled during active disease.

The V gene is TRBV28, the J gene TRBJ2-1, with 10 bases identical to TRBD2. The CDR3 extends over 18 amino acids. From germline, CDR1 is MDHEN and CDR2 SYDVKM. J lost 2 bases, V lost 6 bases, and 13 bases had no gene match. The CDR3 DNA reads TGTGCCAGCAGGTCGGAACTAGCGGGAATTGAACCCTACAATGAGCAGTTCTTC. It specifies CASRSELAGIEPYNEQFF.

This clone occurred once. This CDR3 is CASSLYRDYEQYF. The CDR3 coding sequence is TGTGCCAGCAGTTTATATCGCGACTACGAGCAGTACTTC. V gene TRBV27 combines with J gene TRBJ2-7, with no clear D. The CDR3 has 13 amino acids. Trimming shortened V by 1 base and J by 3 bases, and 7 bases separated the two germline ends. The germline V gene encodes CDR1 MNHEY and CDR2 SMNVEV (reference sequence).

The chain uses TRBV5-4 and TRBJ1-2; D perhaps matches TRBD1 (5 bases). The CDR3 loop spans 13 amino acids. In germline, CDR1 is SGHNT, CDR2 YYREEE (reference sequence). The V end was cut by 2 bases, the J end by 10 bases, with 15 bases between. The CDR3 DNA is TGTGCCAGCAGCTTCCCCTCGACAGCAGCCTACACCTTC. Translating it yields CASSFPSTAAYTF.

The rearrangement joins TRBV4-1 to TRBJ2-1; D uncertain. The V gene's germline CDR1 is MGHRA and CDR2 YSYEKL. The CDR3 contains 11 residues. Trimming cost V 4 bases and J 10 bases, with 8 bases left between them. In nucleotides, the CDR3 is TGCGCCAGCAGCCGGGCCAACGAGCAGTTCTTC. Translation gives CASSRANEQFF.

This chain uses TRBV9 with TRBJ2-3, with a tentative D call TRBD2 (6 bases). Trimming took 3 bases from V and 0 from J, leaving 11 bases between them. The CDR3 loop spans 15 amino acids. Germline loops: CDR1 SGDLS, CDR2 YYNGEE. CDR3 in amino acids: CASSALASSTDTQYF. The DNA of the CDR3 is TGTGCCAGCAGCGCCCTAGCGTCAAGCACAGATACGCAGTATTTT.

The genes are TRBV7-3 and TRBJ2-7; tentative D call: TRBD2 (6 bases). The germline V gene has CDR1 SGHTA and CDR2 FQGTGA. The CDR3 contains 15 residues. Trimming pared 0 bases from V and 4 bases from J, leaving 13 bases between. The CDR3 region is CASSLTPGVGYEQYF. Written as DNA, the CDR3 is TGTGCCAGCAGCTTAACCCCGGGGGTAGGGTACGAGCAGTACTTC.